These T cell receptor beta chains were read from a single sample in a study of T cells in Graves' hyperthyroidism and ophthalmopathy. TCRdb passed the multiplex PCR reads through MiXCR, listing each CDR3 protein once. The sample carries hundreds of thousands of distinct CDR3 sequences, 38% recorded once. Sequencing was performed on blood. These TCRs come from a man between 18 and 35 years old with Graves' hyperthyroidism. Each CDR3 is given with its conserved first and last residue. A D gene is named only where the DNA matches it firmly. The size field is filled for only some rows; it gives once, few, many or a size class.

v_gene,j_gene,d_gene,abundance,CDR3aa,CDR3nt
TRBV5-1,TRBJ1-2,NA,NA,CASSLASDPTLRDGYTF,TGCGCCAGCAGCTTGGCTTCAGACCCAACCCTACGGGATGGCTACACCTTC
TRBV5-5,TRBJ2-5,TRBD2,NA,CASSWTAGGIEAQYF,TGTGCCAGCAGCTGGACAGCGGGGGGGATTGAGGCCCAGTACTTC
TRBV10-3,TRBJ1-6,NA,NA,CASQRVGNSPLHF,TGTGCCAGCCAAAGGGTGGGGAATTCACCCCTCCACTTT
TRBV14,TRBJ1-1,NA,NA,CASSAGARTEAFF,TGTGCCAGCAGTGCGGGGGCGCGCACTGAAGCTTTCTTT
TRBV7-6,TRBJ2-7,NA,many,CASRSDREGSYEQYF,TGTGCCAGCAGATCGGACAGGGAGGGCTCCTACGAGCAGTACTTC
TRBV25-1,TRBJ1-2,NA,NA,CASTPWAGANYGYTF,TGTGCCAGCACCCCTTGGGCGGGGGCTAACTATGGCTACACCTTC
TRBV24-1,TRBJ2-5,TRBD1,NA,CATSELRDREETQYF,TGTGCCACCAGTGAACTACGGGACAGGGAAGAGACCCAGTACTTC
TRBV4-1,TRBJ2-7,NA,few,CASSQVENYEQYF,TGCGCCAGCAGCCAAGTTGAGAACTACGAGCAGTACTTC
TRBV7-6,TRBJ2-5,NA,many,CASSSGIVFPPETQYF,TGTGCCAGCAGCTCGGGGATAGTCTTTCCCCCAGAGACCCAGTACTTC
TRBV4-3,TRBJ2-7,TRBD2,NA,CASSQDSGGASYEQYF,TGCGCCAGCAGCCAAGATAGCGGGGGGGCCTCCTACGAGCAGTACTTC
TRBV7-9,TRBJ1-3,TRBD1,NA,CASSGDVDRGGLRNTIYF,TGTGCCAGCAGCGGAGATGTGGACAGGGGAGGTTTAAGAAACACCATATATTTT
TRBV20-1,TRBJ1-2,NA,NA,CSAGWYNEQFYGYTF,TGCAGTGCTGGATGGTACAATGAGCAGTTCTATGGCTACACCTTC
TRBV7-8,TRBJ1-1,NA,many,CASSPVYTEAFF,TGTGCCAGCAGCCCAGTCTACACTGAAGCTTTCTTT
TRBV2,TRBJ2-1,TRBD2,NA,CASSVSSGFINEQFF,TGTGCCAGCAGTGTATCTAGCGGGTTCATCAATGAGCAGTTCTTC
TRBV29-1,TRBJ1-1,TRBD1,NA,CSVPKGDRASTEAFF,TGCAGCGTCCCCAAGGGGGACAGGGCTAGCACTGAAGCTTTCTTT
TRBV7-2,TRBJ2-7,NA,many,CASSLGDGLYEQYF,TGTGCCAGCAGCTTAGGGGACGGCCTCTACGAGCAGTACTTC
TRBV7-9,TRBJ1-5,NA,NA,CASGPDSIGNQPQHF,TGTGCCAGCGGCCCTGACAGTATAGGCAATCAGCCCCAGCATTTT
TRBV30,TRBJ1-5,NA,NA,CAWSYRERAREHF,TGTGCCTGGAGTTACCGTGAGAGAGCTAGAGAGCATTTT
TRBV7-9,TRBJ1-5,NA,NA,CASSYSGAETQHF,TGTGCCAGCAGCTATAGCGGGGCGGAGACCCAGCATTTT
TRBV6-1,TRBJ1-6,NA,NA,CASSLTGFGSPLHF,TGTGCCAGCAGTCTTACAGGGTTCGGTTCACCCCTCCACTTT
TRBV20-1,TRBJ2-5,TRBD2,NA,CSVVAGAEETQYF,TGCAGCGTCGTAGCGGGGGCCGAGGAGACCCAGTACTTC
TRBV15,TRBJ1-1,NA,NA,CATSRDSTTNEAFF,TGTGCCACCAGCAGAGATTCGACAACTAATGAAGCTTTCTTT
TRBV20-1,TRBJ2-5,TRBD2,NA,CRASGSAKTQYF,TGCAGGGCTAGCGGGAGTGCGAAGACCCAGTACTTC
TRBV10-3,TRBJ1-6,NA,once,CAISESGGTPLHF,TGTGCCATCAGTGAGTCCGGAGGTACACCCCTCCACTTT
TRBV5-1,TRBJ1-6,TRBD1,many,CASRGPGQGNSPLHF,TGCGCCAGCAGGGGACCGGGACAGGGGAATTCACCCCTCCACTTT
TRBV10-3,TRBJ1-2,TRBD1,NA,CAISTRTGNYGYTF,TGTGCCATCAGCACGCGGACAGGGAACTATGGCTACACCTTC
TRBV5-1,TRBJ1-1,TRBD1,few,CASSSYQGDTEAFF,TGCGCCAGCAGCTCCTATCAGGGGGACACTGAAGCTTTCTTT
TRBV7-3,TRBJ2-5,TRBD2,NA,CASSFSGREETQYF,TGTGCCAGCAGTTTTAGCGGGAGGGAAGAGACCCAGTACTTC
TRBV20-1,TRBJ2-5,NA,NA,CSAITGQEIQYF,TGCAGTGCTATAACAGGCCAAGAGATCCAGTACTTC
TRBV14,TRBJ1-2,NA,many,CASSQEASYGYTF,TGTGCCAGCAGCCAAGAGGCCAGCTATGGCTACACCTTC
TRBV10-3,TRBJ2-7,NA,NA,CAISFGGDEQYF,TGTGCCATCAGCTTTGGAGGGGACGAGCAGTACTTC
TRBV9,TRBJ1-1,NA,many,CASSVVGNENTEAFF,TGTGCCAGCAGCGTAGTGGGAAATGAGAACACTGAAGCTTTCTTT
TRBV6-6,TRBJ2-7,NA,NA,CASPKGHANYEQYF,TGTGCCAGCCCAAAGGGACACGCAAACTACGAGCAGTACTTC
TRBV7-2,TRBJ2-5,TRBD1,few,CASRGTGLQTTQYF,TGTGCCAGCAGAGGGACAGGGTTACAGACGACCCAGTACTTC
TRBV12-3/TRBV12-4,TRBJ1-1,NA,many,CASSFRFTEAFF,TGTGCCAGCAGTTTCCGTTTTACTGAAGCTTTCTTT
TRBV19,TRBJ1-6,NA,NA,CATRGDSPLHF,TGTGCCACCCGGGGTGATTCACCCCTCCACTTT
TRBV29-1,TRBJ1-4,NA,many,CSVPGRGEKLFF,TGCAGCGTTCCAGGGAGAGGTGAAAAACTGTTTTTT
TRBV7-9,TRBJ2-7,NA,many,CASRRDTSYEQYF,TGTGCCAGTAGACGGGACACCTCCTACGAGCAGTACTTC
TRBV29-1,TRBJ2-5,TRBD2,many,CSVADSRGGTQYF,TGCAGCGTTGCAGACTCCCGGGGGGGGACCCAGTACTTC
TRBV5-6,TRBJ2-2,NA,NA,CASTRRELFF,TGTGCCAGCACCCGCCGGGAGCTGTTTTTT
TRBV20-1,TRBJ2-6,NA,few,CSADDSISGANVLTF,TGCAGTGCTGACGACTCAATCTCTGGGGCCAACGTCCTGACTTTC
TRBV19,TRBJ2-7,NA,many,CASSTLAGFDEQYF,TGTGCCAGTAGTACCTTGGCAGGGTTCGACGAGCAGTACTTC
TRBV2,TRBJ2-5,NA,many,CASRADMRETQYF,TGTGCCAGCAGAGCGGACATGCGGGAGACCCAGTACTTC
TRBV29-1,TRBJ2-7,NA,many,CSVVTGAYEQYF,TGCAGCGTTGTGACCGGGGCCTACGAGCAGTACTTC